This T cell receptor beta chain is from a study of T cells in Graves' hyperthyroidism and ophthalmopathy. It was RNA transcripts that yielded the amplified TCR beta CDR3 regions. A first-round RT-PCR of the TCR CDR3 used the HTBI primer set. Each CDR3 protein is one row after TCRdb ran MiXCR on the multiplex PCR reads. Seen here are more than 250,000 distinct CDR3 sequences, approximately 14% observed once, and the top ten hold over 25%. V lost 9 bases to trimming and J lost 3 bases, with 10 bases between them. From germline, CDR1 is SGHDT and CDR2 YYEEEE. This CDR3 region has 11 residues. The rearrangement uses TRBV5-6 and TRBJ2-7, with D possibly being TRBD2 (6 bases). This TCR came from a woman between 50 and 59 years old with Graves' hyperthyroidism that later progressed to Graves' ophthalmopathy. The sequenced sample consisted of blood. The CDR3 protein is CANIGGYEQYF. CDR3 sequence (DNA): TGTGCCAACATCGGGGGCTACGAGCAGTACTTC.